A single sample gave rise to the 19 T cell receptor beta chains below, sequenced in a study of T cells expressing NK-cell markers. After re-calling the 5' RACE reads, TCRdb lists one entry per CDR3 protein, DNA absent. This sample's clone table lists a few hundred thousand distinct CDR3 sequences. The sample consisted of blood T cells: a sorted CD56 or NKG2C T cell subset, CD4+ or CD8+ T cells, or bulk PBMC T cells (not recorded which). Source of these receptors: a woman in her forties or fifties in good health.

The V call is TRBV20-1, the J call TRBJ2-2; absent DNA, TCRdb's TRBD2 call cannot be checked. CDR1 is DFQATT, CDR2 SNEGSKA, per germline (reference sequence). This CDR3 spans 15 amino acids. CDR3 protein: CSARDRQGGAGELFF.

The chain combines TRBV24-1 with TRBJ2-5; the D call from TCRdb, TRBD2, cannot be confirmed without DNA. CDR3 length: 16 residues. CDR1 is KGHDR, CDR2 SFDVKD, per germline. The CDR3 sequence is CATSAVAGEVGETQYF.

The chain recombines TRBV18 with TRBJ2-7; the TRBD1 assignment by TCRdb is unverifiable without DNA. Germline values: CDR1 KGHSH, CDR2 LQKENI. This CDR3 region has 15 residues. The CDR3 sequence: CASATKRIGANEQYF.

The chain uses TRBV6-6 and TRBJ2-5; TCRdb's D gene call, TRBD1, goes unchecked for lack of DNA. The germline CDR1 and CDR2 sequences are MNHNY and SVGAGI (reference sequence). The CDR3 totals 17 residues. The CDR3 protein is CASSYPLGAHPGGPIYF.

This chain links TRBV20-1 with TRBJ1-5; TCRdb indicates TRBD1, and absent DNA this call remains unverified. The CDR3 covers 18 residues. Germline V gene data show CDR1 as DFQATT and CDR2 as SNEGSKA (reference sequence). This CDR3 reads CSARDRNRGEIPNQPQHF.

This chain links TRBV2 with TRBJ1-2; the D gene TCRdb calls, TRBD1, cannot be checked with no DNA. Germline V gives CDR1 SNHLY, CDR2 FYNNEI. This CDR3 spans 14 amino acids. The CDR3 sequence: CASIGDRGNYGYTF.

The genes are TRBV12-3 or TRBV12-4 and TRBJ2-2; TCRdb's D gene call, TRBD2, goes unchecked for lack of DNA. The CDR3 contains 17 residues. The CDR3 here is CASSTQVLAGQTGELFF.

The rearrangement joins TRBV6-1 to TRBJ2-3; without DNA, the TCRdb call of TRBD1 cannot be checked. Germline V gives CDR1 MNHNS, CDR2 SASEGT. The CDR3 spans 15 residues. This CDR3 is CASRPTGTATDTQYF.

This sequence joins TRBV15 and TRBJ2-1; TCRdb's assignment of TRBD2 cannot be checked, as there is no DNA. This CDR3 region has 14 residues. From germline, CDR1 is LNHNV and CDR2 YYDKDF (reference sequence). The CDR3 here is CATSRGQGGPEQFF.

The rearrangement links TRBV5-4 to TRBJ2-2. This CDR3 is 12 amino acids long. The germline CDR1 and CDR2 sequences are SGHNT and YYREEE (reference sequence). This CDR3 reads CASSLIDGELFF.

The chain joins TRBV5-1 to TRBJ1-1. The CDR3 is 14 residues long. Looked up from germline, CDR1 is SGHRS and CDR2 is YFSETQ. This CDR3 reads CASSPGGQNTEAFF.

This sequence joins TRBV29-1 and TRBJ2-3; TCRdb names TRBD2, which stays unverified in the absence of DNA. CDR1 is SQVTM, CDR2 ANQGSEA, per germline. The CDR3 is 15 residues long. The CDR3 spells CSVEVSSRGGDTQYF.

This chain uses TRBV6-2 or TRBV6-3 with TRBJ2-7; TCRdb returns TRBD1, unconfirmable since there is no DNA. The CDR3 covers 12 residues. CDR1 is MNHEY, CDR2 SVGEGT, per germline. The CDR3 spells CASSNRAGEQYF.

V gene TRBV3-1 combines with J gene TRBJ1-5. CDR1 is LGHDT and CDR2 is YNNKEL in the germline V gene (reference sequence). This CDR3 is built from 14 residues. CDR3 region: CASNREYSNQPQHF.

The gene calls are TRBV20-1 and TRBJ1-1; TCRdb reports TRBD1, a call that lacks DNA to check it against. The germline CDR1 and CDR2 sequences are DFQATT and SNEGSKA (reference sequence). The CDR3 sequence is 15 residues long. The CDR3 loop reads CSARDLGGPNTEAFF.

The chain carries TRBV6-1 and TRBJ2-7; TCRdb proposes TRBD1, but this gene call is untestable without DNA. Germline CDR1 MNHNS, CDR2 SASEGT. The CDR3 runs 12 residues. The CDR3 spells CASSRDRYEQYF.

The CDR3 is CASGLVPLGAGARNEQFF. The chain is built from TRBV12-5 and TRBJ2-1; TCRdb designates TRBD2, a call that cannot be tested without DNA. The CDR3 is 18 residues long. Per the germline V gene, CDR1 is LGHNT and CDR2 is FRNRAP.

V is TRBV5-1 and J is TRBJ2-1; TCRdb indicates TRBD1, and absent DNA this call remains unverified. The CDR3 is 17 amino acids. Germline CDR1 reads SGHRS; CDR2 reads YFSETQ. The CDR3 protein is CASSLAFGRGAWDEQFF.

V is TRBV20-1 and J is TRBJ1-5. The CDR3 totals 16 residues. Germline V CDR1 and CDR2: DFQATT, SNEGSKA (reference sequence). CDR3 region: CSARGGPRVGNQPQHF.